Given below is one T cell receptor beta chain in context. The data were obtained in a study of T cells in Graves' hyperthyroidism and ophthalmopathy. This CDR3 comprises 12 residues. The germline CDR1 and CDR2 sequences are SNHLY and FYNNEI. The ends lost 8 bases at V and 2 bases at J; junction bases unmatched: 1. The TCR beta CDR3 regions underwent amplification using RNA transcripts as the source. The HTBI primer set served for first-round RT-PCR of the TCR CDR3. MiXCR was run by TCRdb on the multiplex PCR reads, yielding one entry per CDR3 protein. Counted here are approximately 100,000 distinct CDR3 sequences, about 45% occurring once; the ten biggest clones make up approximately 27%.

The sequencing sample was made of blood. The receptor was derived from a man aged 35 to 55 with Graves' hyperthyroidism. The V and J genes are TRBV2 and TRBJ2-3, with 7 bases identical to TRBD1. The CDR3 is CASEGATDTQYF. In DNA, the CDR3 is TGTGCCAGCGAGGGGGCCACAGATACGCAGTATTTT.